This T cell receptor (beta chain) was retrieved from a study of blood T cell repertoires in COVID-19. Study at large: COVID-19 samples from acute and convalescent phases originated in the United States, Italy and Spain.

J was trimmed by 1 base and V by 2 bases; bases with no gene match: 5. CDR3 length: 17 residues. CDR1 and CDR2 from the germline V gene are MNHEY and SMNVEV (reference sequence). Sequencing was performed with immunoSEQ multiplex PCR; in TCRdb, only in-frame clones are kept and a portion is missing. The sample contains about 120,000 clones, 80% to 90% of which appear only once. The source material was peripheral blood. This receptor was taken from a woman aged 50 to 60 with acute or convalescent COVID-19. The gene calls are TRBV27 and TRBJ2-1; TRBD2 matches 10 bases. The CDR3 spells CASSLPETSGSYNEQFF. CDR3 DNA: TGTGCCAGCAGTTTACCCGAGACTAGCGGGTCCTACAATGAGCAGTTCTTC.